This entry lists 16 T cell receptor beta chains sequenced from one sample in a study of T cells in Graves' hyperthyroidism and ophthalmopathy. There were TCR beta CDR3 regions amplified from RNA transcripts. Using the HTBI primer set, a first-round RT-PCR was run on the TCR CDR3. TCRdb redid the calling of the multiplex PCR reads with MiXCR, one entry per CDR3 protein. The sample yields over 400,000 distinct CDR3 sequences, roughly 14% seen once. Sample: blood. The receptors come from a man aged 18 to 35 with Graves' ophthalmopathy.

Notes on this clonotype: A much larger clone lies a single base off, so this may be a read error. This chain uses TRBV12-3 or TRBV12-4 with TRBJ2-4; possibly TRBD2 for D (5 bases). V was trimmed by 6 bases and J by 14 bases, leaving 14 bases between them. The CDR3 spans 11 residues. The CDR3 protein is CASRLEPREYF. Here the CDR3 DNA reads TGTGCCAGCAGACTAGAACCTCGGGAGTACTTC.

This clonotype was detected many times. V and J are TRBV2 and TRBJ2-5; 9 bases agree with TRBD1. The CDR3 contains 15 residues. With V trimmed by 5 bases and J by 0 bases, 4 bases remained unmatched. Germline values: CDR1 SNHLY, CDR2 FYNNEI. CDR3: CASSWDRAHQETQYF. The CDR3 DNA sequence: TGTGCCAGCAGTTGGGACAGGGCCCACCAAGAGACCCAGTACTTC.

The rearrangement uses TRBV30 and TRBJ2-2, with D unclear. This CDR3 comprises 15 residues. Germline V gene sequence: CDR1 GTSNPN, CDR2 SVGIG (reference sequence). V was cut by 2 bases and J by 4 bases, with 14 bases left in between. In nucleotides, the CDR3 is TGTGCCTGGAGTTTCGGTGGCGGCCCCACCGGGGAGCTGTTTTTT. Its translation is CAWSFGGGPTGELFF.

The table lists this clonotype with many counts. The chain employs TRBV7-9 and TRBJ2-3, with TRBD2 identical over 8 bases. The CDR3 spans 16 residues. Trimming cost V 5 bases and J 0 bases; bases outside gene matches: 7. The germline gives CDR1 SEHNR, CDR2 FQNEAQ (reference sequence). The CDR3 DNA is TGTGCCAGCAGCCCTAAACTAGCGGCTAGCACAGATACGCAGTATTTT. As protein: CASSPKLAASTDTQYF.

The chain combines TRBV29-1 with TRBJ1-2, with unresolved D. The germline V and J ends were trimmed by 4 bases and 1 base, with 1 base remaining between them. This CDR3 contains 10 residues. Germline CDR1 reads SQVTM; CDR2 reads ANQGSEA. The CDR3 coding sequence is TGCAGCGTTGTTAACTATGGCTACACCTTC. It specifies CSVVNYGYTF. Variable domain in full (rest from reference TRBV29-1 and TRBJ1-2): SAVISQKPSRDICQRGTSLTIQCQVDSQVTMMFWYRQQPGQSLTLIATANQGSEATYESGFVIDKFPISRPNLTFSTLTVSNMSPEDSSIYLCSVVNYGYTFGSGTRLTVV.

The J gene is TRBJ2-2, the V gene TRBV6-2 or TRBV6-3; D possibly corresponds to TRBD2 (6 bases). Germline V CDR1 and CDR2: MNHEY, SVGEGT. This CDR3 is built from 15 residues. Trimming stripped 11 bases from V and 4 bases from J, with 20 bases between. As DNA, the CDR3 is TGTGCCGGGACTCCCGGACACTTGACCACCGGGGAGCTGTTTTTT. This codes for CAGTPGHLTTGELFF.

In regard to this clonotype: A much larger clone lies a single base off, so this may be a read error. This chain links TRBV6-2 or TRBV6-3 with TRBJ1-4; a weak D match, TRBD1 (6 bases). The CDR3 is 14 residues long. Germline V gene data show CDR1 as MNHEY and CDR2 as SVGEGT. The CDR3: CASGKGGKNGKLFF. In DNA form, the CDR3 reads TGTGCCAGCGGAAAGGGGGGGAAGAATGGAAAACTGTTTTTT.

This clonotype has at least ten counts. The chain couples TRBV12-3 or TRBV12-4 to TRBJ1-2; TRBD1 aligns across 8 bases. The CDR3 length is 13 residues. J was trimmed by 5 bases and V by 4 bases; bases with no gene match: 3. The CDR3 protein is CASSSGGVYGYTF. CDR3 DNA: TGTGCCAGCAGTTCAGGGGGCGTGTATGGCTACACCTTC.

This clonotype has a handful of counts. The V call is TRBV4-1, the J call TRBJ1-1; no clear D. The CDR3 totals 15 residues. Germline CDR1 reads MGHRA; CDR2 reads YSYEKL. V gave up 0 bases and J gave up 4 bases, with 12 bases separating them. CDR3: CASSQEYARSTEAFF. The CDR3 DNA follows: TGCGCCAGCAGCCAAGAGTATGCCAGGAGCACTGAAGCTTTCTTT.

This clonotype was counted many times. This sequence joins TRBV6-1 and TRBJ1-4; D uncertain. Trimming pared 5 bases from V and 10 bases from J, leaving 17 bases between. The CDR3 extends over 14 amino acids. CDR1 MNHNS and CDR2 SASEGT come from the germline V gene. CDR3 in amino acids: CASSHGRGWPKLFF. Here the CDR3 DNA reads TGTGCCAGCAGTCACGGACGAGGGTGGCCAAAACTGTTTTTT.

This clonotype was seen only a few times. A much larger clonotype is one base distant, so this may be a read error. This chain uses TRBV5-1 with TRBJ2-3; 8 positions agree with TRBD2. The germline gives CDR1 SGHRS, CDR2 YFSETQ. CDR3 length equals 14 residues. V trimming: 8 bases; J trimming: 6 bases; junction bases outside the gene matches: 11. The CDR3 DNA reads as TGCGCCAGTGGCCTCGGGGGGGCCGAGGATACGCAGTATTTT. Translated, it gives CASGLGGAEDTQYF.

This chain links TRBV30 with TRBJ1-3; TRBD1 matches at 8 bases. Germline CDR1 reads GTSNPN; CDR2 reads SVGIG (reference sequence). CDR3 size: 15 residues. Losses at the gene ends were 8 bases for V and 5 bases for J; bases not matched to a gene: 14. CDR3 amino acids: CARNLFRGLRNTIYF. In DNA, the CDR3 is TGTGCCCGGAATCTCTTCAGGGGGCTTAGAAACACCATATATTTT.

The CDR3 DNA follows: TGTGCCAGCAGCCCCCGACTAGCGGGGATAAGCACAGATACGCAGTATTTT. Its translation: CASSPRLAGISTDTQYF. This sequence joins TRBV14 and TRBJ2-3, with 11 bases fitting TRBD2. Trimming cost V 4 bases and J 0 bases; bases outside gene matches: 6. The CDR3 is 17 amino acids. CDR1 and CDR2 from the germline V gene are SGHDN and FVKESK.

The CDR3 nucleotides are TGCGCCAGCAGCTTGGTTGGAGGACAGGGCCAAGAGACCCAGTACTTC. Translating gives CASSLVGGQGQETQYF. The chain combines TRBV5-1 with TRBJ2-5, with 8 bases matching TRBD1. CDR1 SGHRS and CDR2 YFSETQ come from the germline V gene. This CDR3 is 16 amino acids long. V dropped 0 bases and J dropped 1; count of bases not matched to a gene: 5.

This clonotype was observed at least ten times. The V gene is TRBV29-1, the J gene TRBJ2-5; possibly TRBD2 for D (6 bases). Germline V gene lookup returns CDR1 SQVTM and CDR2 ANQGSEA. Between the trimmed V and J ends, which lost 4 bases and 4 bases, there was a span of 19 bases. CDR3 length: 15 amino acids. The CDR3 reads CSVATLASRGETQYF. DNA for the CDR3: TGCAGCGTTGCAACCCTAGCGTCAAGGGGAGAGACCCAGTACTTC.

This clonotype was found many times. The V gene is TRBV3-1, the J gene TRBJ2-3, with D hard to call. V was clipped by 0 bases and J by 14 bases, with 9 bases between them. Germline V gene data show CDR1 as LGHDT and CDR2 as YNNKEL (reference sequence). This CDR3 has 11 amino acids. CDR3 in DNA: TGTGCCAGCAGCCAAGACCGCGGTCTGTATTTT. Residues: CASSQDRGLYF.